The text below deals with one T cell receptor beta chain. Investigators performed immunoSEQ version v3.0 at survey level. The repertoire was sequenced with immunoSEQ multiplex PCR; TCRdb's copy has only in-frame clones and lacks some. The profile shows over 10,000 clones, approximately 80% of them singletons. This entry is derived from a study of long-term antiretroviral therapy in people with HIV. Germline values: CDR1 WNHNN, CDR2 SYGVQD (reference sequence). The ends were cut back, 6 bases at V and 9 bases at J, with 12 bases in the middle. The CDR3 runs 11 residues. The genes are TRBV10-1 and TRBJ2-7; no clear D gene. This clonotype was sampled from a woman aged 40 to 49 with HIV. Source: unsorted PBMCs, taken 0.5 years before starting antiretroviral therapy. The CDR3 region has the DNA TGCGCCAGCAGCCCTAACCCGAGGCAGTACTTC. As protein: CASSPNPRQYF.